These T cell receptor beta chains were read from a single sample in a study of T cells in Graves' hyperthyroidism and ophthalmopathy. Using its own MiXCR run on the multiplex PCR reads, TCRdb lists one record per CDR3 protein. This table holds over 450,000 distinct CDR3 sequences, around 15% found once. Sequencing input: blood. The receptors shown here come from a young woman with Graves' hyperthyroidism. Both conserved end residues are part of each CDR3. A D gene is named only where the DNA matches it firmly. Clone sizes are given selectively: once, few, many, or a class where the clone is expanded.

len,d_gene,abundance,v_gene,j_gene,CDR3nt,CDR3aa
17,TRBD2,-,TRBV20-1,TRBJ2-3,TGCAGTGCTAGACAGTGGACTAGCGGGAGGGTCACAGATACGCAGTATTTT,CSARQWTSGRVTDTQYF
15,-,-,TRBV12-3/TRBV12-4,TRBJ2-1,TGTGCCCTGTCGTCCAGCGGGTTTCCTTACAATGAGCAGTTCTTC,CALSSSGFPYNEQFF
15,-,many,TRBV5-8,TRBJ1-1,TGTGCCAGCAGCCCGTCGGGGGAAAGTGCAAAAGAAGCTTTCTTT,CASSPSGESAKEAFF
15,-,-,TRBV7-9,TRBJ2-5,TGTGCCAGCAGCCCGAAAGGCAGGAACCAAGGGACCCAGTACTTC,CASSPKGRNQGTQYF
15,TRBD1,many,TRBV19,TRBJ1-2,TGTGCCAGTAGTATAGGACTCCTCTACAGGGGTGGCTACACCTTC,CASSIGLLYRGGYTF
14,TRBD2,-,TRBV30,TRBJ2-7,TGTGCCTGGAGACCGGGACTAGCGGTATACGAGCAGTACTTC,CAWRPGLAVYEQYF
14,-,many,TRBV2,TRBJ2-3,TGTGCCAGCAGTGAACTGACAGTCGAAGATACGCAGTATTTT,CASSELTVEDTQYF
13,TRBD2,many,TRBV6-1,TRBJ2-5,TGTGCCAGCAGTGAAGGGGGAGGGGCGACCCTGTACTTC,CASSEGGGATLYF
16,-,many,TRBV6-4,TRBJ1-6,TGTGCCAGCAGCCTGAGGGGTATAGGGTATAATTCACCCCTCCACTTT,CASSLRGIGYNSPLHF
16,-,many,TRBV6-1,TRBJ1-1,TGTGCCAGCAGTTCCTGGGGGGACATCGTGTACACTGAAGCTTTCTTT,CASSSWGDIVYTEAFF
18,TRBD2,-,TRBV3-1,TRBJ2-1,TGTGCCAGCAGCCCCCGGGGCGGGAGTCCCGGCTCCTATAATGAGCAGTTCTTC,CASSPRGGSPGSYNEQFF
16,-,many,TRBV7-9,TRBJ2-7,TGTGCCAGCAGCTTAGTAGGGCAGGACCGAACCTACGAGCAGTACTTC,CASSLVGQDRTYEQYF
14,-,many,TRBV9,TRBJ1-2,TGTGCCAGCAGCGTAGAGGCAGGGAGGTATGGCTACACCTTC,CASSVEAGRYGYTF
15,-,few,TRBV10-2,TRBJ1-5,TGCGCCAGCAGTGAGGACACGATTAGCAATCAGCCCCAGCATTTT,CASSEDTISNQPQHF
15,TRBD2,many,TRBV7-9,TRBJ2-7,TGTGCCAGCAGCTTAGGGCTAGCGGGAGTGTGGGAGCAGTACTTC,CASSLGLAGVWEQYF
13,TRBD1,few,TRBV6-1,TRBJ1-2,TGTGCCAGCGGCAGGGGGCTAAACTATGGCTACACCTTC,CASGRGLNYGYTF
14,-,many,TRBV20-1,TRBJ2-3,TGCAGTGCTAGAGAATTTGAGCTCGCAGATACGCAGTATTTT,CSAREFELADTQYF
14,-,many,TRBV10-2,TRBJ1-1,TGCGCCAGCAGTGAGTCGCGATGGGACACTGAAGCTTTCTTT,CASSESRWDTEAFF
15,TRBD2,-,TRBV27,TRBJ2-2,TGTGCCAGCAGTTTCACTAGCGGGAGTGCCGGGGAGCTGTTTTTT,CASSFTSGSAGELFF
16,TRBD1,few,TRBV12-5,TRBJ1-5,TGTGCTAGTGGTTCCCCGTCAGGGACAGAAATACAGCCCCAGCATTTT,CASGSPSGTEIQPQHF
14,-,many,TRBV30,TRBJ1-1,TGTGCCTGGAGTTTTGGTCGGTCGAACACTGAAGCTTTCTTT,CAWSFGRSNTEAFF
17,TRBD2,many,TRBV7-2,TRBJ2-1,TGTGCCAGCAGCTTAGGAGGGGGACTAGGATCTACAAGTGAGCAGTTCTTC,CASSLGGGLGSTSEQFF
15,-,many,TRBV20-1,TRBJ2-1,TGCAGTGCTAGGGCTCCCGGGCAGCCCTTTGGCGAGCAGTTCTTC,CSARAPGQPFGEQFF
17,TRBD2,few,TRBV9,TRBJ2-1,TGTGCCAGCAGCGTAGAGGCTCTAGCGGGGGCCTACAATGAGCAGTTCTTC,CASSVEALAGAYNEQFF
15,TRBD1,many,TRBV27,TRBJ1-1,TGTGCCAGCAGTTTTGCGGGACAGTCCCACACTGAAGCTTTCTTT,CASSFAGQSHTEAFF
16,-,-,TRBV4-2,TRBJ1-5,TGTGCCAGCAGCCAAGAGGCAGGGGCTAACAATCAGCCCCAGCATTTT,CASSQEAGANNQPQHF
14,-,many,TRBV27,TRBJ1-5,TGTGCCAGCAGGACGGGGGCCAACAATCAGCCCCAGCATTTT,CASRTGANNQPQHF
15,TRBD1,many,TRBV7-9,TRBJ1-2,TGTGCCAGCAGCTTGCCTGGGACAGGGTCGCTTGGCTACACCTTC,CASSLPGTGSLGYTF
16,-,few,TRBV18,TRBJ2-1,TGTGCCAGCTCACCCCGGGGAAAGACATTTGGAAATGAGCAGTTCTTC,CASSPRGKTFGNEQFF
14,-,many,TRBV11-3,TRBJ2-1,TGTGCCAGCAGCTTTGGCCAGGCCTACAATGAGCAGTTCTTC,CASSFGQAYNEQFF
10,-,few,TRBV20-1,TRBJ1-1,TGCAGTGCTCCAAACACTGAAGCTTTCTTT,CSAPNTEAFF
14,-,few,TRBV10-3,TRBJ2-3,TGTGCCATCAGCCAGCGGACTAGCACAGATACGCAGTATTTT,CAISQRTSTDTQYF
13,-,many,TRBV20-1,TRBJ2-3,TGCAGTGCCTGCGGCACTTTCACAGATACGCAGTATTTT,CSACGTFTDTQYF
16,-,-,TRBV6-1,TRBJ1-6,TGTGCCAGCAGTGAAGTAATCAGCTCCTATAATTCACCCCTCCACTTT,CASSEVISSYNSPLHF
13,-,many,TRBV7-3,TRBJ1-1,TGTGCCAGCAGCACCGACAGTTTCACTGAAGCTTTCTTT,CASSTDSFTEAFF
10,-,many,TRBV20-1,TRBJ1-2,TGCAGTGCTATCCCGGATGGCTACACCTTC,CSAIPDGYTF
14,-,few,TRBV11-2,TRBJ2-7,TGTGCCAGCAGCAACGGACAGAGGGCATACGAGCAGTACTTC,CASSNGQRAYEQYF